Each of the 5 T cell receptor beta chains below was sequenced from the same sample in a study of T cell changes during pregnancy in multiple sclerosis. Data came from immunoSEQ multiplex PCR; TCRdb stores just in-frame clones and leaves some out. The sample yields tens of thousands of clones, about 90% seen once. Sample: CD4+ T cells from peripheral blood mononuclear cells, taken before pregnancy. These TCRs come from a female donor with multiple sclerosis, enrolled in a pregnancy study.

The CDR3 is CASHSAGMAPYGYTF. The CDR3 region has the DNA TGTGCCAGCCACTCAGCGGGGATGGCCCCCTATGGCTACACCTTC. The genes are TRBV28 and TRBJ1-2; D is ambiguous. V was cut by 8 bases and J by 4 bases, with 20 bases left in between. This CDR3 spans 15 amino acids. Germline V gene lookup returns CDR1 MDHEN and CDR2 SYDVKM.

The CDR3 DNA is TGTGCCAGTGGACAGTCCTACGAGCAGTACTTC. Protein product: CASGQSYEQYF. This chain connects TRBV19 to TRBJ2-7, with a possible D match to TRBD1 (6 bases). V was pared by 8 bases and J by 1 base, with 6 bases between. The CDR3 contains 11 residues. Germline V gene lookup returns CDR1 LNHDA and CDR2 SQIVND (reference sequence).

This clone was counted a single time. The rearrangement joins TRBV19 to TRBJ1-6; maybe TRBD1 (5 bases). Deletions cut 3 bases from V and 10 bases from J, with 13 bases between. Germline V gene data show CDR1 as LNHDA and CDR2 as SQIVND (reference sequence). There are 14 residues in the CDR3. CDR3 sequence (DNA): TGTGCCAGTAGTATCCAGGGCGGGGAATCACCCCTCCACTTT. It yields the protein CASSIQGGESPLHF. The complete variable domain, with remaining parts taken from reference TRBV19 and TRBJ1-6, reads DGGITQSPKYLFRKEGQNVTLSCEQNLNHDAMYWYRQDPGQGLRLIYYSQIVNDFQKGDIAEGYSVSREKKESFPLTVTSAQKNPTAFYLCASSIQGGESPLHFGNGTRLTVT.

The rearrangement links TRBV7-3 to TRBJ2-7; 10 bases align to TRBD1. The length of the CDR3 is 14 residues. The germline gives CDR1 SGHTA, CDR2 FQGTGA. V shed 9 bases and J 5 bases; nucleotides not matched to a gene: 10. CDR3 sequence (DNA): TGTGCCAGTAAACCGGGACAGGGGAGCCACGAGCAGTACTTC. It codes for CASKPGQGSHEQYF.

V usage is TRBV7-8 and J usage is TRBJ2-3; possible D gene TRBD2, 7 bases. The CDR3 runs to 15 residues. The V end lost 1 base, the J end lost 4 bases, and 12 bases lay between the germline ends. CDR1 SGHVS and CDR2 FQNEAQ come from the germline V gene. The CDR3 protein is CASSLDGGASDTQYF. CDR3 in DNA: TGTGCCAGCAGCTTAGATGGGGGGGCCTCAGATACGCAGTATTTT.